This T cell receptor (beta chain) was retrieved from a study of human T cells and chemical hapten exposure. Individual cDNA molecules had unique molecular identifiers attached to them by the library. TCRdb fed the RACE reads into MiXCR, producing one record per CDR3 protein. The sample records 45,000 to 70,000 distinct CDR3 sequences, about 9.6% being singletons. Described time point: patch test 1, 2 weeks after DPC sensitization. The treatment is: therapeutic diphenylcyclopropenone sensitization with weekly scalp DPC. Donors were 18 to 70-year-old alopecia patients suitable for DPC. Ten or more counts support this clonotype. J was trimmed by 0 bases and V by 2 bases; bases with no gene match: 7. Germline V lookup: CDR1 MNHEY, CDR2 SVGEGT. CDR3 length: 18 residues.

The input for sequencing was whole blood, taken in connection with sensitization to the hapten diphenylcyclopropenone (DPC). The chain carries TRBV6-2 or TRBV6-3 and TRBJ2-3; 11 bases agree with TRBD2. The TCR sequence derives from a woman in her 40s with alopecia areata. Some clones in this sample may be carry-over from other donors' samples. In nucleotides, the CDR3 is TGTGCCAGCAGTTACGCGTTCGCTAGCGGGGGGAGCACAGATACGCAGTATTTT. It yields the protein CASSYAFASGGSTDTQYF.